A single sample gave rise to the 6 T cell receptor beta chains below, sequenced in a study of T cell repertoires in cytomegalovirus infection. For these receptors, no antigen is known. Via MiXCR, TCRdb re-called the reads, giving one row per CDR3 protein. The top ten hold about 20% of the sample, which has about 740,000 distinct CDR3 sequences, about 30% seen once. The source was cultured PBMCs, collected from culture after CMV antigen stimulation. The receptors here all came from a human donor in good health (CMV status not recorded). Some clones in this sample may be carry-over from other donors' samples.

V usage is TRBV20-1 and J usage is TRBJ2-3; perhaps D is TRBD1 or TRBD2 (5 bases each). CDR1 is DFQATT and CDR2 is SNEGSKA in the germline V gene (reference sequence). V was clipped by 5 bases and J by 5 bases, with 17 bases between them. This CDR3 is built from 14 residues. CDR3 amino acids: CSAGGKGRGDTQYF. DNA of the CDR3: TGCAGTGCTGGGGGAAAGGGACGTGGAGATACGCAGTATTTT.

This chain joins TRBV2 and TRBJ1-1; 7 nucleotides match TRBD1. The CDR3 contains 15 residues. Germline CDR1 SNHLY, CDR2 FYNNEI. Unmatched junction bases numbered 7, after V lost 6 bases and J lost 0 bases. CDR3 in DNA: TGTGCCAGCAGGAAGGGACAGATACTGAACACTGAAGCTTTCTTT. Its translation: CASRKGQILNTEAFF.

CDR3 DNA sequence: TGTGCCAGCACTCATAGCGGGAGGGGCGTGGATGAGCAGTTCTTC. As protein: CASTHSGRGVDEQFF. The chain carries TRBV12-3 or TRBV12-4 and TRBJ2-1; the match to TRBD2 covers 11 bases. This CDR3 is 15 amino acids long. V was clipped by 7 bases and J by 8 bases; unmatched bases: 10.

The gene calls are TRBV5-4 and TRBJ2-7, with D tentatively TRBD2 (5 bases). From germline, CDR1 is SGHNT and CDR2 YYREEE (reference sequence). V was clipped by 2 bases and J by 9 bases, with 15 bases between them. This CDR3 has 13 residues. In DNA form, the CDR3 reads TGTGCCAGCAGCTTATGGACCCAGCGGCGGCAGTACTTC. Translation: CASSLWTQRRQYF.

V usage is TRBV7-2 and J usage is TRBJ2-5; 7 bases map to TRBD1. V shed 7 bases, J shed 9 bases, and the junction held 11 bases outside the gene matches. The CDR3 loop spans 13 amino acids. The germline gives CDR1 SGHTA, CDR2 FQGNSA. As DNA, the CDR3 is TGTGCCAGCACCAAACCGGACAGGCCTGCCCAGTACTTC. Protein: CASTKPDRPAQYF.

This clonotype has just a few counts. This sequence joins TRBV20-1 and TRBJ1-2; D uncertain. Germline CDR1 reads DFQATT; CDR2 reads SNEGSKA (reference sequence). V lost 5 bases, J lost 4 bases, and 17 bases lay in between. This CDR3 is built from 14 residues. CDR3: CSAEVRRQVYGYTF. CDR3 bases: TGCAGTGCTGAAGTTCGGCGGCAGGTCTATGGCTACACCTTC.